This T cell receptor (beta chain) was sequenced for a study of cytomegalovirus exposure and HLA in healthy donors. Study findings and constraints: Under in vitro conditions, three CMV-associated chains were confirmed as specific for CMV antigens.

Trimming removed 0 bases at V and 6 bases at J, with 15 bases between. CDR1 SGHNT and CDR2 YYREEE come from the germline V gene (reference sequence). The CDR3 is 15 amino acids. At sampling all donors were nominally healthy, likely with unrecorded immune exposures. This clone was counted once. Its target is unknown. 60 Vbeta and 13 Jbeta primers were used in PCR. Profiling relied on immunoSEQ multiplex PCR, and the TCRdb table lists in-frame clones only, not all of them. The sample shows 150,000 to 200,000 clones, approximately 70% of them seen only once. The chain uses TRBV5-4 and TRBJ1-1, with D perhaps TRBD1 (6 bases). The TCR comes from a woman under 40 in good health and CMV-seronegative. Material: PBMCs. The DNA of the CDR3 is TGTGCCAGCAGCTTGGCCAGGGGCTTGAGGGCTGAAGCTTTCTTT. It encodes CASSLARGLRAEAFF.